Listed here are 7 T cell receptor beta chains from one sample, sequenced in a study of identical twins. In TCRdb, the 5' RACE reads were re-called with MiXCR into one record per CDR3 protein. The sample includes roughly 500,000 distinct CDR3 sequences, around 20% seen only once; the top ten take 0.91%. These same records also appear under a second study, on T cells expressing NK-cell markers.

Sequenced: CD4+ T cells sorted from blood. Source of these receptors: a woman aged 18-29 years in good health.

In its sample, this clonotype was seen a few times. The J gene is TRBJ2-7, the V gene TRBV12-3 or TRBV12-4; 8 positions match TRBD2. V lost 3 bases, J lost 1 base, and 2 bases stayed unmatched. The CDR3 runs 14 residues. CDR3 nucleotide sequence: TGTGCCAGCAGTTTCCGGGGGGGATCCTACGAGCAGTACTTC. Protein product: CASSFRGGSYEQYF.

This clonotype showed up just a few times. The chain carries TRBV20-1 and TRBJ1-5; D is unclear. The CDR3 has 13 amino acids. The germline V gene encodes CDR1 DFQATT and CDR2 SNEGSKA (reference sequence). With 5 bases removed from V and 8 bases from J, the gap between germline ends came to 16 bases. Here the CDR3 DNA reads TGCAGTGCTGTCCGTGGCCCCGAAGAGCCCCAGCATTTT. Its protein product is CSAVRGPEEPQHF.

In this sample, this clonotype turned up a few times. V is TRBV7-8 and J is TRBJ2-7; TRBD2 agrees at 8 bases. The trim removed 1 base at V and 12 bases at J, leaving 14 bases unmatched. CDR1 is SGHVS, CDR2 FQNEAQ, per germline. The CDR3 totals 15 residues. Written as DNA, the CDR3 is TGTGCCAGCAGCTTAGGAAGGACTAGCTTGGGAGCCATGTACTTC. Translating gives CASSLGRTSLGAMYF.

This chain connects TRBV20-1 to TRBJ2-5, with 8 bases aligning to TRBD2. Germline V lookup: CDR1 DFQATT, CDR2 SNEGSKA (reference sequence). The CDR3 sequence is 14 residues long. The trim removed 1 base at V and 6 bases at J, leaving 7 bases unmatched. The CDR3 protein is CSARVGGGLKTQYF. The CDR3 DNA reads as TGCAGTGCTAGAGTTGGCGGGGGGTTGAAGACCCAGTACTTC.

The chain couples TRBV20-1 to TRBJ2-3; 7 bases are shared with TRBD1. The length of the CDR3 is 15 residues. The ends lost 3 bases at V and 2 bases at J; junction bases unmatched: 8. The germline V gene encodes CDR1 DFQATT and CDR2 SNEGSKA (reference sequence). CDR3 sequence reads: CSASNLRGYTDTQYF. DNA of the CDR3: TGCAGTGCTAGCAATCTCAGGGGGTACACAGATACGCAGTATTTT.

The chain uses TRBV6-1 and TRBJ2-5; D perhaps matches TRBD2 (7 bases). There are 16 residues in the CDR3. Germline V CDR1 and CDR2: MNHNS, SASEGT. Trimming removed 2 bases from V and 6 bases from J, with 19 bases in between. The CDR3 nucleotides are TGTGCCAGCAGTGAAAGGTCTGGGGGGGGGGCAAAGACCCAGTACTTC. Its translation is CASSERSGGGAKTQYF.

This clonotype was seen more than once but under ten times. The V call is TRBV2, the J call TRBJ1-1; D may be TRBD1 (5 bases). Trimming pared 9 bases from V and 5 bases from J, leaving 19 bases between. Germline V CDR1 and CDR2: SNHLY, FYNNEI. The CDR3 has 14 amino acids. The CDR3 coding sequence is TGTGCCAGGTCTCGGGACCGAGGGAGTACTGAAGCTTTCTTT. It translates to CARSRDRGSTEAFF.